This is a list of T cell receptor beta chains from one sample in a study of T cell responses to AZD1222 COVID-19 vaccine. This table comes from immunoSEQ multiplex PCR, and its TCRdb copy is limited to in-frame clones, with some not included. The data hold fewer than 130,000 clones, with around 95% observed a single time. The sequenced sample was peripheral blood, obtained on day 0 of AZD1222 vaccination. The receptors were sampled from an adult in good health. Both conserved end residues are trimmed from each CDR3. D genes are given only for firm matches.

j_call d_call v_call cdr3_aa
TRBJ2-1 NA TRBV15 ATTPASLWLGEQF
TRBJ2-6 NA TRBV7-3 ASSWSGANVLT
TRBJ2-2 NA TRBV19 ASSWGRGAGELF
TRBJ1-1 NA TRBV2 ASGRLMNTEAF
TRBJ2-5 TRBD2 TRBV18 ASSPGLPGLVYQETQY
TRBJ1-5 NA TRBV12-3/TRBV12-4 ASSRIGNQPQH
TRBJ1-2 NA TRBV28 ASSLGRAEVVMYGYT
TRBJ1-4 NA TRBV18 ASSGGPNEKLF
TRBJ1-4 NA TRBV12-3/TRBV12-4 ASRGRSNEKLF
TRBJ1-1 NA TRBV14 ASSQSPKTEAF
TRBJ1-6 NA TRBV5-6 ASSWAKISPLH
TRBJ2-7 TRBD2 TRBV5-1 ASSSSGTSGSLFSSSSYEQY
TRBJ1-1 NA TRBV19 ASKGGLSTEAF
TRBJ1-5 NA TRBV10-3 AISEAVDSNQPQH
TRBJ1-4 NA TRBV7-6 ASSLLGTPKKLF
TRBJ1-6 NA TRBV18 ASSPGTLNSPLH
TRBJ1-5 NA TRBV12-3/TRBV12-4 ASSYRGNQPQH
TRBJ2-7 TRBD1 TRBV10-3 AISVRDRDYEQY